The clone carrying this T cell receptor (beta chain) came up a few times. Its antigen is currently unknown. TCRdb called the reads again in MiXCR, with one record for every CDR3 protein. Altogether hundreds of thousands of distinct CDR3 sequences are present, 32% being singletons, with the ten largest covering 9.5% to 15%. The data are from a study of T cell repertoires in cytomegalovirus infection. Study-wide background: Recently identified HLA-C-restricted CMV epitopes and well-studied HLA-B-restricted CMV epitopes were used by the study. Public TCR beta signatures were indicative of both CMV infection and a matching HLA type.

Overall study results and limits: Accumulated public TCR beta family frequency recognized individuals carrying CMV together with the relevant HLA. HLA-C-restricted CMV clonotypes gave the most frequent clonotype in two of eight donors.

This TCR derives from a human donor in good health (CMV status not recorded). Some clones in this sample may be carry-over from other donors' samples. The sequencing here drew on cultured CD8+ T cells from PBMCs, taken from culture after CMV antigen stimulation.

The DNA of the CDR3 is TGTGCCAGCACCCCCACTGGGGAGGGGGCCAGCTCTGGAAACACCATATATTTT. It codes for CASTPTGEGASSGNTIYF. The rearrangement uses TRBV7-9 and TRBJ1-3; 7 bases are shared with TRBD1. The CDR3 consists of 18 residues. Germline lookup yields CDR1 SEHNR and CDR2 FQNEAQ (reference sequence). V dropped 7 bases and J dropped 0; count of bases not matched to a gene: 15.